These 7 T cell receptor beta chains were all obtained from the same sample, sequenced in a study of blood T cell repertoires in COVID-19. TCRdb's copy holds only in-frame clones and misses some; the assay was immunoSEQ multiplex PCR. This sample has about 300,000 clones, with about 85% found just once. The sequenced sample consisted of PBMCs or T cells enriched from blood (not recorded which). The origin of the receptors is a young woman who had recovered from COVID-19.

The chain joins TRBV6-5 to TRBJ1-2; 7 bases match TRBD1. Germline V gene data show CDR1 as MNHEY and CDR2 as SVGAGI. The CDR3 runs 13 residues. V trimming: 7 bases; J trimming: 8 bases; junction bases outside the gene matches: 10. The CDR3: CASIKQGSGGYTF. In DNA form, the CDR3 reads TGTGCCAGCATCAAACAGGGGAGTGGGGGCTACACCTTC.

The chain has TRBV7-3 and TRBJ1-2; 12 bases are a match to TRBD1. Germline CDR1 SGHTA, CDR2 FQGTGA. The CDR3 spans 15 residues. V shed 4 bases, J shed 7 bases, and the junction held 7 bases outside the gene matches. Here the CDR3 reads CASSSPGQGAGGYTF. The CDR3, as DNA: TGTGCCAGCAGCTCCCCGGGACAGGGGGCCGGTGGCTACACCTTC.

This clone occurred once. The chain has TRBV7-2 and TRBJ2-2, with 7 nucleotides matching TRBD2. Germline trimming cut 1 base from V and 5 bases from J; bases unmatched to any gene: 7. CDR3 size: 16 residues. Germline V gene lookup returns CDR1 SGHTA and CDR2 FQGNSA. The DNA for the CDR3 is TGTGCCAGCAGCTTAGAGGCTTGGGGGGGGACCGGGGAGCTGTTTTTT. It yields the protein CASSLEAWGGTGELFF.

V gene TRBV5-1 combines with J gene TRBJ2-2; possible D gene TRBD1, 5 bases. Germline CDR1 and CDR2: SGHRS and YFSETQ. The CDR3 loop spans 17 amino acids. The V end was cut by 0 bases, the J end by 8 bases, with 20 bases between. The CDR3 sequence is CASSLDSYRPDMGELFF. The CDR3 DNA is TGCGCCAGCAGCTTGGATAGCTACAGGCCCGACATGGGGGAGCTGTTTTTT.

CDR3 bases: TGTGCCAGTAGTATAAGGGTACAGGGCGAAGCTTTCTTT. It encodes CASSIRVQGEAFF. V gene TRBV19 combines with J gene TRBJ1-1; D may be TRBD1 (6 bases). The CDR3 extends over 13 amino acids. The germline V gene encodes CDR1 LNHDA and CDR2 SQIVND (reference sequence). V was shortened by 2 bases and J by 8 bases, with 12 bases between the two germline ends.

The rearrangement links TRBV6-2 or TRBV6-3 to TRBJ1-2, with 8 bases fitting TRBD1. The CDR3 runs 14 residues. CDR1 is MNHEY and CDR2 is SVGEGT in the germline V gene. After removal of 4 bases from V and 4 bases from J, the junction contained 5 bases not matched to a gene. CDR3 nucleotide sequence: TGTGCCAGCAGTTCAGGGGGCGCCAGCTATGGCTACACCTTC. It specifies CASSSGGASYGYTF.

This clone was counted between two and nine times. The rearrangement joins TRBV30 to TRBJ2-4; 12 positions match TRBD2. Germline CDR1 GTSNPN, CDR2 SVGIG (reference sequence). V was clipped by 2 bases and J by 2 bases; unmatched bases: 16. The CDR3 is 20 residues long. The CDR3 region has the DNA TGTGCCTGGAGTTTAATTTCTGCACTAGCGGGGGGCGGGTCCAAAAACATTCAGTACTTC. Translated, it gives CAWSLISALAGGGSKNIQYF.